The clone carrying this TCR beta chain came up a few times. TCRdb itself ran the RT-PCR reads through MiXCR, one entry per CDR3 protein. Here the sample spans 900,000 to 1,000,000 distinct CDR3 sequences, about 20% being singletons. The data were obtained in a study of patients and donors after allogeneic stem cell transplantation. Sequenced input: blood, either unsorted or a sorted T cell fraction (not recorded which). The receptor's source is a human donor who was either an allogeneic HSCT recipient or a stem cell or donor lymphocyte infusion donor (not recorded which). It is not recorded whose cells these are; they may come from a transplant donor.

This CDR3 is CASSLAPSGNIQYF. Here the CDR3 DNA reads TGTGCCAGCAGTTTGGCACCCTCTGGAAACATTCAGTACTTC. This chain connects TRBV12-3 or TRBV12-4 to TRBJ2-4, with D hard to call. The CDR3 length is 14 residues. Trimming pared 3 bases from V and 6 bases from J, leaving 12 bases between.